These 19 T cell receptor beta chains share one sample of origin, sequenced in a study of Graves' ophthalmopathy and Graves' hyperthyroidism. RNA transcripts served as template for amplifying TCR beta CDR3 sequences. RT-PCR with HTBI primers came first, then second-round multiplex PCR. TCRdb reprocessed the multiplex PCR reads with MiXCR, giving one entry per CDR3 protein. Found here are approximately 210,000 distinct CDR3 sequences, under 25% of them singletons; the top ten hold approximately 39%. The material sequenced was peripheral blood. Receptor source: a woman aged 45-60 years with Graves' ophthalmopathy.

In its sample, this clonotype was seen many times. The rearrangement joins TRBV11-2 to TRBJ2-7; the D gene could be TRBD1 or TRBD2 (6 bases each). Germline V gene lookup returns CDR1 SGHAT and CDR2 FQNNGV. This CDR3 has 16 residues. V was trimmed by 1 base and J by 2 bases, leaving 15 bases between them. This chain's CDR3 is CASSLVGGLMAYEQYF. Written as DNA, the CDR3 is TGTGCCAGCAGCTTAGTCGGGGGCTTGATGGCCTACGAGCAGTACTTC.

The chain has TRBV11-2 and TRBJ2-5, with 10 positions matching TRBD2. CDR3 length: 17 residues. Unmatched junction bases numbered 10, after V lost 5 bases and J lost 1 base. Germline V gene lookup returns CDR1 SGHAT and CDR2 FQNNGV. The CDR3 is CASSRSRLAGVQETQYF. The CDR3 bases are TGTGCCAGCAGCCGATCGCGCCTAGCGGGGGTCCAAGAGACCCAGTACTTC.

This chain joins TRBV6-2 or TRBV6-3 and TRBJ2-1, with TRBD2 as a possible D gene (6 bases). With 5 bases removed from V and 5 bases from J, the gap between germline ends came to 10 bases. The germline V gene encodes CDR1 MNHEY and CDR2 SVGEGT. The CDR3 is 13 residues long. CDR3 sequence (DNA): TGTGCCAGCAGTGGGGAGGCACACAATGAGCAGTTCTTC. It yields the protein CASSGEAHNEQFF.

This clonotype was detected a few times. The chain carries TRBV10-3 and TRBJ2-2; D not certain. This CDR3 comprises 13 residues. Germline CDR1 reads ENHRY; CDR2 reads SYGVKD. Trimming took off 5 bases at V and 5 bases at J, with 9 bases between the two ends. CDR3 DNA sequence: TGTGCCATCAGTTACGCCGTAACCGGGGAGCTGTTTTTT. Translated, it gives CAISYAVTGELFF.

This sequence joins TRBV12-3 or TRBV12-4 and TRBJ2-4; no clear D. The CDR3 is made up of 16 amino acids. V dropped 3 bases and J dropped 1 base, with 13 bases sitting between them. DNA of the CDR3: TGTGCCAGCAGTTTTAATGAGGCTATTGCCAAAAACATTCAGTACTTC. Protein sequence: CASSFNEAIAKNIQYF.

This clonotype was observed many times. This sequence joins TRBV5-1 and TRBJ2-7, with TRBD2 as a possible D gene (5 bases). CDR1 SGHRS and CDR2 YFSETQ come from the germline V gene. Between the trimmed V and J ends, which lost 0 bases and 7 bases, there was a span of 20 bases. This CDR3 has 16 amino acids. Here the CDR3 DNA reads TGCGCCAGCAGCTTGGGGCACGGGAACGACCCGGGTGAGCAGTACTTC. This codes for CASSLGHGNDPGEQYF.

This clonotype was detected ten times or more. This sequence joins TRBV2 and TRBJ2-7, with 10 bases identical to TRBD2. V dropped 5 bases and J dropped 0; count of bases not matched to a gene: 16. The germline gives CDR1 SNHLY, CDR2 FYNNEI. The CDR3 contains 19 residues. The CDR3 bases are TGTGCCAGCAGTTGGGTCGGGGTATGGACTAGCGGAGGCTCCTACGAGCAGTACTTC. Amino acid sequence: CASSWVGVWTSGGSYEQYF. Together with reference TRBV2 and TRBJ2-7, the CDR3 gives the full variable domain: EPEVTQTPSHQVTQMGQEVILRCVPISNHLYFYWYRQILGQKVEFLVSFYNNEISEKSEIFDDQFSVERPDGSNFTLKIRSTKLEDSAMYFCASSWVGVWTSGGSYEQYFGPGTRLTVT.

V is TRBV6-1 and J is TRBJ2-5; the D gene could be TRBD1 or TRBD2 (6 bases each). The CDR3 runs to 14 residues. Germline V gene lookup returns CDR1 MNHNS and CDR2 SASEGT. V shed 7 bases and J shed 5 bases, with 17 bases lying between them. The CDR3 region is CASTFFQGRETQYF. The CDR3 bases are TGTGCCAGCACCTTTTTCCAGGGGAGGGAGACCCAGTACTTC.

Ten or more counts support this clonotype. The chain is built from TRBV30 and TRBJ2-2; possibly TRBD1 for D (6 bases). CDR3 length: 15 residues. The germline V gene encodes CDR1 GTSNPN and CDR2 SVGIG (reference sequence). Trimming pared 0 bases from V and 5 bases from J, leaving 13 bases between. This CDR3 reads CAWSVQGRETGELFF. CDR3 sequence (DNA): TGTGCCTGGAGTGTACAGGGACGGGAAACCGGGGAGCTGTTTTTT.

This clonotype came up once. A clone one base away is much larger, so this may be a read error. This chain joins TRBV19 and TRBJ2-7; 9 positions match TRBD2. The germline V gene encodes CDR1 LNHDA and CDR2 SQIVND (reference sequence). Trimming took 7 bases from V and 0 from J; bases not matched to a gene: 7. This CDR3 spans 15 amino acids. The CDR3 here is CASIIDSGSSYEQYF. The CDR3 DNA reads as TGTGCCAGTATTATTGATAGCGGGAGCTCCTACGAGCAGTACTTC.

This clonotype was found a few times. The gene calls are TRBV6-1 and TRBJ1-1; D gene unclear. The CDR3 sequence is 13 residues long. Per the germline V gene, CDR1 is MNHNS and CDR2 is SASEGT. Trimming stripped 7 bases from V and 4 bases from J, with 13 bases between. The DNA for the CDR3 is TGTGCCAGCATAGGACCGGGCGGCACTGAAGCTTTCTTT. As protein: CASIGPGGTEAFF.

This chain uses TRBV4-3 with TRBJ2-5; 15 bases match TRBD2. The CDR3 runs to 19 residues. After removal of 4 bases from V and 5 bases from J, the junction contained 14 bases not matched to a gene. Germline V gene lookup returns CDR1 LGHNA and CDR2 YSLEER. The CDR3 region is CASSRYSRTSGGARETQYF. CDR3 nucleotide sequence: TGCGCCAGCAGCCGATATTCACGGACTAGCGGGGGGGCCAGGGAGACCCAGTACTTC.

This clonotype has at least ten counts. The rearrangement joins TRBV10-3 to TRBJ2-5, with 10 bases lining up with TRBD1. CDR1 is ENHRY and CDR2 is SYGVKD in the germline V gene. Germline trimming cut 8 bases from V and 5 bases from J; bases unmatched to any gene: 5. This CDR3 is 13 amino acids long. The CDR3 loop reads CAIGTGDGETQYF. The CDR3 nucleotides are TGTGCCATCGGGACAGGGGATGGCGAGACCCAGTACTTC.

This clonotype was seen at least ten times. The chain is built from TRBV30 and TRBJ2-7; the D is unclear. The CDR3 runs to 13 residues. Germline loops: CDR1 GTSNPN, CDR2 SVGIG (reference sequence). V gave up 1 base and J gave up 3 bases, with 10 bases separating them. CDR3 nucleotides: TGTGCCTGGAGTGACGTTGGGCTCTACGAGCAGTACTTC. Amino acid sequence: CAWSDVGLYEQYF. Looking up the rest from reference TRBV30 and TRBJ2-7 gives the full variable domain: SQTIHQWPATLVQPVGSPLSLECTVEGTSNPNLYWYRQAAGRGLQLLFYSVGIGQISSEVPQNLSASRPQDRQFILSSKKLLLSDSGFYLCAWSDVGLYEQYFGPGTRLTVT.

This clonotype was counted at least ten times. This chain uses TRBV11-1 with TRBJ2-7; 9 nucleotides match TRBD2. V lost 0 bases, J lost 6 bases, and 6 bases stayed unmatched. The CDR3 is 15 amino acids. Germline V gene lookup returns CDR1 SGHAT and CDR2 FQDESV (reference sequence). This chain's CDR3 is CASSLAQAGGSEQYF. CDR3 sequence (DNA): TGTGCCAGCAGCTTAGCACAAGCGGGAGGATCCGAGCAGTACTTC.

The table lists this clonotype with a few counts. The chain uses TRBV7-8 and TRBJ1-1, with D unresolved. CDR1 SGHVS and CDR2 FQNEAQ come from the germline V gene. Trimming took off 1 base at V and 5 bases at J, with 14 bases between the two ends. This CDR3 is 15 amino acids long. CDR3 region: CASSLGARVRTEAFF. DNA for the CDR3: TGTGCCAGCAGCTTAGGAGCGAGAGTAAGGACTGAAGCTTTCTTT.

Many counts were recorded for this clonotype. This chain uses TRBV28 with TRBJ1-5; possible D gene TRBD1, 5 bases. V was clipped by 7 bases and J by 7 bases, with 14 bases between them. Germline V gene data show CDR1 as MDHEN and CDR2 as SYDVKM. The CDR3 sequence is 13 residues long. CDR3 protein: CASNPGTTQPQHF. The CDR3 nucleotides read TGTGCCAGCAATCCCGGGACGACCCAGCCCCAGCATTTT.

Many counts were recorded for this clonotype. V is TRBV29-1 and J is TRBJ1-1; 9 positions match TRBD1. CDR1 is SQVTM, CDR2 ANQGSEA, per germline. This CDR3 has 15 residues. Unmatched junction bases numbered 15, after V lost 7 bases and J lost 6 bases. CDR3 nucleotides: TGCAGCGCCGCCCGGAGGGGACAGGGTACCTCTGAAGCTTTCTTT. Protein: CSAARRGQGTSEAFF.

Ten or more counts support this clonotype. The chain carries TRBV11-2 and TRBJ2-7; D might be TRBD1 or TRBD2, each matching 5 bases. This CDR3 is built from 14 residues. Trimming cost V 5 bases and J 2 bases, with 13 bases left between them. Germline CDR1 is SGHAT and CDR2 is FQNNGV. As DNA, the CDR3 is TGTGCCAGCAGCATGGGACCGACTACCTACGAGCAGTACTTC. This encodes CASSMGPTTYEQYF.